A single sample gave rise to the 8 T cell receptor beta chains below, sequenced in a study of beta chain features in type 1 diabetes. The investigators reverse transcribed all of the isolated RNA, so they sequenced expressed TCRB transcripts. Clones were read by immunoSEQ multiplex PCR, and TCRdb kept only the in-frame ones, dropping some. The sample records some 640,000 clones, 11% to 15% being singletons. These receptors have no identified antigens. Overall study findings and caveats: Among all four CD4+ subsets, Type 1 diabetes patients had TCRB CDR3s that were moderately but significantly shorter.

The sequencing sample was made of naive CD4+ T cells from blood. Source of these receptors: a man in his late teens or twenties with type 1 diabetes.

In its sample, this clone was seen a few times. V and J are TRBV7-2 and TRBJ2-1; D assignment may be TRBD1 or TRBD2 (5 bases each). The ends were cut back, 5 bases at V and 0 bases at J, with 23 bases in the middle. This CDR3 spans 19 amino acids. Germline CDR1 reads SGHTA; CDR2 reads FQGNSA. CDR3 region: CASSARGQPGYLSYNEQFF. The CDR3 DNA reads TGTGCCAGCAGCGCGAGGGGCCAACCAGGCTACCTCTCCTACAATGAGCAGTTCTTC.

V is TRBV19 and J is TRBJ2-5; TRBD2 matches at 7 bases. V was clipped by 0 bases and J by 2 bases; unmatched bases: 3. This CDR3 spans 15 amino acids. In germline, CDR1 is LNHDA, CDR2 SQIVND (reference sequence). The CDR3: CASSIDLAVQETQYF. The CDR3 DNA follows: TGTGCCAGTAGTATAGATCTAGCGGTTCAAGAGACCCAGTACTTC.

The chain has TRBV27 and TRBJ2-5; D not certain. The CDR3 contains 13 residues. CDR1 is MNHEY and CDR2 is SMNVEV in the germline V gene (reference sequence). Trimming pared 3 bases from V and 5 bases from J, leaving 10 bases between. The CDR3 DNA follows: TGTGCCAGCAGTTTGCGGCGGACGGAGACCCAGTACTTC. Translation gives CASSLRRTETQYF.

The chain employs TRBV9 and TRBJ2-2, with no clear D. The CDR3 has 14 amino acids. Germline V lookup: CDR1 SGDLS, CDR2 YYNGEE. The germline V and J ends were trimmed by 0 bases and 4 bases, with 7 bases remaining between them. The CDR3 nucleotides are TGTGCCAGCAGCGTAGCTCTGGTCACCGGGGAGCTGTTTTTT. This sequence encodes CASSVALVTGELFF.

This clone was seen only a few times. V and J are TRBV9 and TRBJ2-1; 10 bases align to TRBD1. With 3 bases clipped from V and 14 bases from J, the junction kept 8 bases outside the gene matches. The CDR3 totals 13 residues. Germline values: CDR1 SGDLS, CDR2 YYNGEE. CDR3 sequence (DNA): TGTGCCAGCAGCGCGGGTCCCGGGACAGGGGAGTTCTTC. Translated, it gives CASSAGPGTGEFF.

This clone came up a few times. The chain links TRBV4-2 to TRBJ2-3; 9 bases match TRBD2. Trimming took 1 base from V and 5 from J; bases not matched to a gene: 7. The V gene's germline CDR1 is LGHNA and CDR2 YNFKEQ. The CDR3 covers 16 residues. CDR3 nucleotides: TGTGCCAGCAGCCAAGGGCCTAGCGGGGTACAAGATACGCAGTATTTT. Its protein is CASSQGPSGVQDTQYF.

This clone was seen only a few times. The V call is TRBV6-5, the J call TRBJ2-7, with D perhaps matching TRBD1 (5 bases). The CDR3 contains 12 residues. Germline values: CDR1 MNHEY, CDR2 SVGAGI. Trimming removed 8 bases from V and 6 bases from J, with 14 bases in between. This CDR3 is CASRPGSSEQYF. CDR3 sequence (DNA): TGTGCCAGCCGCCCAGGGTCGAGCGAGCAGTACTTC.

The chain combines TRBV7-9 with TRBJ2-5; D remains ambiguous. V was cut by 5 bases and J by 4 bases, with 8 bases left in between. The length of the CDR3 is 12 residues. The germline V gene has CDR1 SEHNR and CDR2 FQNEAQ (reference sequence). As DNA, the CDR3 is TGTGCCAGCAGCCCGGACGGAGAGACCCAGTACTTC. Its translation: CASSPDGETQYF.